This TCR beta chain stems from a study of blood T cell repertoires in COVID-19. Method: immunoSEQ multiplex PCR; TCRdb's copy keeps in-frame clones and lacks some. This table holds approximately 290,000 clones, around 90% found once. V shed 2 bases and J shed 2 bases, with 12 bases lying between them. The germline gives CDR1 SGHTA, CDR2 FQGNSA. This CDR3 contains 16 residues. The TCR was taken from a woman aged 30 to 39 who had recovered from COVID-19. Sequencing was performed on PBMCs or T cells enriched from blood (not recorded which). The V call is TRBV7-2, the J call TRBJ1-4; no clear D gene. Here the CDR3 reads CASSLRRVGTNEKLFF. DNA of the CDR3: TGTGCCAGCAGCTTAAGACGAGTCGGGACTAATGAAAAACTGTTTTTT.